Below, 25 T cell receptor beta chains from the same sample are listed, as sequenced in a study of cytomegalovirus exposure and HLA in healthy donors. Use of 60 Vbeta and 13 Jbeta primers characterized the PCR. Repertoires were generated with immunoSEQ multiplex PCR, while TCRdb's copy carries only in-frame clones and drops some. There are roughly 110,000 clones in the sample; over 75% occur only once, and more than 4% lies in the top ten. Source material: PBMCs. The receptors originated from a male donor in good health and CMV-seronegative.

V is TRBV27 and J is TRBJ2-7, with a tentative D call TRBD1 (6 bases). Germline loops: CDR1 MNHEY, CDR2 SMNVEV (reference sequence). CDR3 length: 16 residues. Trimming took off 4 bases at V and 5 bases at J, with 21 bases between the two ends. This CDR3 reads CASSSKDRIAAHEQYF. DNA for the CDR3: TGTGCCAGCAGTTCGAAAGACAGGATAGCTGCTCACGAGCAGTACTTC.

There are a few counts of this clone. The CDR3 protein is CASSVQGTGNQPQHF. The CDR3 DNA reads TGTGCCAGCAGTGTACAGGGGACGGGAAATCAGCCCCAGCATTTT. The chain recombines TRBV6-1 with TRBJ1-5, with 7 bases aligning to TRBD1. Germline CDR1 MNHNS, CDR2 SASEGT. After removal of 4 bases from V and 4 bases from J, the junction contained 7 bases not matched to a gene. This CDR3 comprises 15 residues.

The rearrangement links TRBV7-2 to TRBJ1-4, with a tentative D call TRBD1 (6 bases). CDR3 size: 16 residues. Trimming stripped 1 base from V and 0 bases from J, with 9 bases between. The germline V gene encodes CDR1 SGHTA and CDR2 FQGNSA. CDR3 sequence: CASSLVQGTTNEKLFF. CDR3 coding DNA: TGTGCCAGCAGCTTAGTACAGGGAACAACTAATGAAAAACTGTTTTTT.

This clone was seen only a few times. The J gene is TRBJ2-7, the V gene TRBV6-6; 8 bases agree with TRBD2. Germline V gene data show CDR1 as MNHNY and CDR2 as SVGAGI (reference sequence). The V gene end was trimmed by 5 bases and the J gene end by 5 bases; junction bases not matched to a gene: 5. This CDR3 contains 13 residues. CDR3 amino acids: CASSNVAGNEQYF. The CDR3 region has the DNA TGTGCCAGCAGTAACGTAGCGGGAAACGAGCAGTACTTC.

The chain links TRBV27 to TRBJ2-1; TRBD2 aligns across 10 bases. The CDR3 extends over 15 amino acids. Looked up from germline, CDR1 is MNHEY and CDR2 is SMNVEV (reference sequence). The trim removed 5 bases at V and 4 bases at J, leaving 5 bases unmatched. DNA of the CDR3: TGTGCCAGCAGTCTAAGCGGGAGGGGGTACAATGAGCAGTTCTTC. Translation: CASSLSGRGYNEQFF.

The V call is TRBV4-1, the J call TRBJ2-3; D ambiguous. The CDR3 runs 14 residues. With 0 bases removed from V and 1 base from J, the gap between germline ends came to 5 bases. The germline gives CDR1 MGHRA, CDR2 YSYEKL. CDR3 loop: CASSQELGTDTQYF. CDR3 sequence (DNA): TGCGCCAGCAGCCAAGAGCTAGGCACAGATACGCAGTATTTT.

There are a few counts of this clone. This chain joins TRBV5-1 and TRBJ2-7, with 10 nucleotides matching TRBD2. CDR1 is SGHRS, CDR2 YFSETQ, per germline. Germline trimming cut 0 bases from V and 1 base from J; bases unmatched to any gene: 4. The CDR3 has 16 amino acids. CDR3 protein: CASSLDLAGGSYEQYF. CDR3 in DNA: TGCGCCAGCAGCTTGGACTTAGCGGGAGGTTCCTACGAGCAGTACTTC. The full variable domain, with the rest looked up from reference TRBV5-1 and TRBJ2-7, is KAGVTQTPRYLIKTRGQQVTLSCSPISGHRSVSWYQQTPGQGLQFLFEYFSETQRNKGNFPGRFSGRQFSNSRSEMNVSTLELGDSALYLCASSLDLAGGSYEQYFGPGTRLTVT.

This clone was counted a single time. The chain carries TRBV2 and TRBJ1-2; D call uncertain. In germline, CDR1 is SNHLY, CDR2 FYNNEI. The CDR3 is 12 amino acids. Trimming pared 9 bases from V and 1 base from J, leaving 9 bases between. The CDR3 DNA is TGTGCCAGTGGAACAGATAACTATGGCTACACCTTC. It translates to CASGTDNYGYTF. Filled out from reference TRBV2 and TRBJ1-2, the complete variable domain reads EPEVTQTPSHQVTQMGQEVILRCVPISNHLYFYWYRQILGQKVEFLVSFYNNEISEKSEIFDDQFSVERPDGSNFTLKIRSTKLEDSAMYFCASGTDNYGYTFGSGTRLTVV.

This clone showed up just a few times. The V gene is TRBV6-5, the J gene TRBJ2-7; 9 bases are shared with TRBD2. V shed 7 bases, J shed 1 base, and the junction held 5 bases outside the gene matches. There are 14 residues in the CDR3. The germline gives CDR1 MNHEY, CDR2 SVGAGI. In DNA form, the CDR3 reads TGTGCCAGCAAACCGGGACTAGCTTCCTACGAGCAGTACTTC. Its translation is CASKPGLASYEQYF.

The genes are TRBV7-2 and TRBJ2-5; 10 bases match TRBD2. The V segment lost 5 bases and the J segment 0 bases; nucleotides outside the gene matches: 3. The V gene's germline CDR1 is SGHTA and CDR2 FQGNSA. The CDR3 runs 15 residues. The CDR3 here is CASSRSGRYQETQYF. CDR3 bases: TGTGCCAGCAGCCGTAGCGGGAGGTACCAAGAGACCCAGTACTTC.

The J gene is TRBJ2-5, the V gene TRBV18, with TRBD2 as a possible D gene (5 bases). In germline, CDR1 is KGHSH, CDR2 LQKENI. V lost 8 bases and J 5 bases, leaving 18 bases between the germline ends. This CDR3 spans 14 amino acids. The CDR3 loop reads CASIHGKGAETQYF. CDR3 bases: TGTGCCAGCATTCACGGAAAGGGAGCGGAGACCCAGTACTTC. The full variable domain, completed using reference TRBV18 and TRBJ2-5, is NAGVMQNPRHLVRRRGQEARLRCSPMKGHSHVYWYRQLPEEGLKFMVYLQKENIIDESGMPKERFSAEFPKEGPSILRIQQVVRGDSAAYFCASIHGKGAETQYFGPGTRLLVL.

The gene calls are TRBV7-2 and TRBJ2-1; tentatively, D is TRBD2 (5 bases). This CDR3 region has 15 residues. Germline V gives CDR1 SGHTA, CDR2 FQGNSA. The ends were cut back, 5 bases at V and 3 bases at J, with 14 bases in the middle. The CDR3 DNA sequence: TGTGCCAGCAGCCTCGAAAGCGGTGTCTACAATGAGCAGTTCTTC. Translated: CASSLESGVYNEQFF.

On this clone itself: Other DNA sequences within the sample encode an identical CDR3. The gene calls are TRBV10-1 and TRBJ2-3; 11 bases agree with TRBD2. The germline V gene has CDR1 WNHNN and CDR2 SYGVQD (reference sequence). The CDR3 is 14 residues long. The V segment lost 6 bases and the J segment 6 bases; nucleotides outside the gene matches: 5. Here the CDR3 DNA reads TGCGCCAGCAGCCTAGCGGGAGGCTTGGATACGCAGTATTTT. As protein: CASSLAGGLDTQYF.

J is TRBJ2-1 and V is TRBV6-5, with D unclear. The germline V gene encodes CDR1 MNHEY and CDR2 SVGAGI. V gave up 0 bases and J gave up 3 bases, with 3 bases separating them. The CDR3 spans 13 residues. CDR3 DNA: TGTGCCAGCAGTTACTCCAACTACAATGAGCAGTTCTTC. Translation: CASSYSNYNEQFF.

This clone was found once. One end of the junction does not line up with germline, which may come from a read error. CDR3 sequence (DNA): TGTGCCAGTAGTACCGGACTAGCAAAACACTTC. It is translated as CASSTGLAKHF. The chain carries TRBV19 and TRBJ2-7; 8 nucleotides line up with TRBD2. This CDR3 spans 11 amino acids. Germline loops: CDR1 LNHDA, CDR2 SQIVND (reference sequence). The complete variable domain, with remaining parts taken from reference TRBV19 and TRBJ2-7, reads DGGITQSPKYLFRKEGQNVTLSCEQNLNHDAMYWYRQDPGQGLRLIYYSQIVNDFQKGDIAEGYSVSREKKESFPLTVTSAQKNPTAFYLCASSTGLAKHFGPGTRLTVT.

This clone was seen a handful of times. CDR3: CASSYGGGEQYF. The CDR3 region has the DNA TGTGCCAGCAGTTATGGGGGAGGCGAGCAGTACTTC. The rearrangement links TRBV6-5 to TRBJ2-5; tentatively, D is TRBD2 (6 bases). The J call may be in error: the DNA end matches TRBJ2-7 better. This CDR3 region has 12 residues. Germline-derived CDR1 and CDR2 are MNHEY and SVGAGI.

V gene TRBV10-1 combines with J gene TRBJ2-5; TRBD2 matches 12 bases. The CDR3 has 15 residues. J gave up 5 bases and V 4 bases, and 5 bases lay outside the gene matches. Germline V gene sequence: CDR1 WNHNN, CDR2 SYGVQD (reference sequence). The CDR3 sequence is CASSGGLAGRETQYF. CDR3 coding DNA: TGCGCCAGCAGTGGGGGACTAGCGGGCCGGGAGACCCAGTACTTC.

J is TRBJ1-2 and V is TRBV6-1, with a tentative D call TRBD1 (5 bases). This CDR3 contains 14 residues. Trimming shortened V by 2 bases and J by 7 bases, and 14 bases separated the two germline ends. Germline CDR1 reads MNHNS; CDR2 reads SASEGT. DNA of the CDR3: TGTGCCAGCAGTGAAACGGGGGATTCAGTTGGCTACACCTTC. Translating it yields CASSETGDSVGYTF.

This sequence joins TRBV7-9 and TRBJ2-1; 9 nucleotides match TRBD2. The CDR3 totals 16 residues. The V and J ends lost 5 bases and 10 bases, in that order; junction bases with no gene match: 15. Germline values: CDR1 SEHNR, CDR2 FQNEAQ (reference sequence). The CDR3 DNA reads as TGTGCCAGCAGCGAACCGCGGGCGGGAGGGCCCCGCGAGCAGTTCTTC. Amino acid sequence: CASSEPRAGGPREQFF.

This chain connects TRBV5-4 to TRBJ2-7; 8 bases map to TRBD2. Trimming at V came to 2 bases and at J to 5 bases, leaving 12 bases not matched to a gene. Germline assignment: CDR1 SGHNT and CDR2 YYREEE (reference sequence). The CDR3 length is 16 residues. CDR3 sequence: CASSLRDREGKDEQYF. The DNA for the CDR3 is TGTGCCAGCAGCTTAAGGGACCGGGAGGGGAAGGACGAGCAGTACTTC.

The chain carries TRBV30 and TRBJ2-7; D ambiguous. This CDR3 region has 11 residues. The germline V and J ends were trimmed by 4 bases and 2 bases, with 6 bases remaining between them. Germline V gene lookup returns CDR1 GTSNPN and CDR2 SVGIG (reference sequence). CDR3 in amino acids: CAWTQTYEQYF. In nucleotides, the CDR3 is TGTGCCTGGACCCAAACCTACGAGCAGTACTTC.

V and J are TRBV11-2 and TRBJ1-5; D gene unclear. Germline V gene lookup returns CDR1 SGHAT and CDR2 FQNNGV. The V and J ends lost 1 base and 8 bases respectively, with 9 bases between them. CDR3 length equals 13 residues. CDR3 loop: CASSLGYREPQHF. The CDR3 bases are TGTGCCAGCAGCTTAGGTTATAGAGAGCCCCAGCATTTT.

The chain is built from TRBV11-2 and TRBJ1-5, with TRBD1 as a possible D gene (6 bases). The germline CDR1 and CDR2 sequences are SGHAT and FQNNGV. The CDR3 has 16 residues. V was shortened by 3 bases and J by 0 bases, with 12 bases between the two germline ends. The CDR3 DNA reads as TGTGCCAGCAGCTTGGTAACAGGGCTTAGCAATCAGCCCCAGCATTTT. It is translated as CASSLVTGLSNQPQHF.

The chain carries TRBV6-6 and TRBJ1-1; D possibly corresponds to TRBD1 (5 bases). This CDR3 has 14 residues. Trimming removed 3 bases from V and 1 base from J, with 9 bases in between. Germline V CDR1 and CDR2: MNHNY, SVGAGI (reference sequence). As DNA, the CDR3 is TGTGCCAGCAGTTATGGGGCCTCGAACACTGAAGCTTTCTTT. Amino acids: CASSYGASNTEAFF.

This chain connects TRBV6-6 to TRBJ1-1, with D perhaps TRBD1 (6 bases). Trimming pared 6 bases from V and 2 bases from J, leaving 10 bases between. The CDR3 consists of 13 residues. Germline V lookup: CDR1 MNHNY, CDR2 SVGAGI (reference sequence). CDR3 residues: CASSGTFNTEAFF. DNA for the CDR3: TGTGCCAGCAGCGGGACATTTAACACTGAAGCTTTCTTT.